The 4 T cell receptor beta chains in this list originate from one sample, sequenced in a study of post-analysis software for immune sequencing data. General study points: Patients had higher frequencies than controls of four to six TRBV segments, including TRBV5-6, TRBV5-1 and TRBV20-1.

Carried by the TCR beta cDNA libraries were unique molecular identifiers. TCRdb itself ran the PCR reads through MiXCR, one entry per CDR3 protein. The data show some 700,000 distinct CDR3 sequences, approximately 60% seen once. Their antigens are not known. Sequences were obtained from blood. These receptors originate from a girl aged 2 to 10 with multiple sclerosis.

The genes are TRBV11-2 and TRBJ2-1; the D call may be TRBD1 or TRBD2 (5 bases each). V gave up 5 bases and J gave up 6 bases, with 20 bases separating them. The length of the CDR3 is 16 residues. Germline-derived CDR1 and CDR2 are SGHAT and FQNNGV. The CDR3 here is CASSPPGPVMVNEQFF. CDR3 coding DNA: TGTGCCAGCAGCCCTCCGGGACCCGTTATGGTCAATGAGCAGTTCTTC. Using reference TRBV11-2 and TRBJ2-1 for the parts outside the CDR3, the full variable domain is EAGVAQSPRYKIIEKRQSVAFWCNPISGHATLYWYQQILGQGPKLLIQFQNNGVVDDSQLPKDRFSAERLKGVDSTLKIQPAKLEDSAVYLCASSPPGPVMVNEQFFGPGTRLTVL.

The chain carries TRBV11-3 and TRBJ2-1; TRBD1 might be the D (5 bases). V lost 2 bases to trimming and J lost 6 bases, with 14 bases between them. Looked up from germline, CDR1 is SGHNT and CDR2 is YENEEA. This CDR3 spans 15 amino acids. The DNA for the CDR3 is TGTGCCAGCAGCTTACGAGACAGCCTTCTCAATGAGCAGTTCTTC. Amino acid sequence: CASSLRDSLLNEQFF.

The chain links TRBV7-9 to TRBJ2-7; no reliable D call. Per the germline V gene, CDR1 is SEHNR and CDR2 is FQNEAQ (reference sequence). CDR3 length equals 13 residues. Trimming stripped 1 base from V and 0 bases from J, with 4 bases between. CDR3 sequence (DNA): TGTGCCAGCAGCTTAGGGAACTCCTACGAGCAGTACTTC. Its protein product is CASSLGNSYEQYF.

V is TRBV20-1 and J is TRBJ2-1, with 11 bases matching TRBD2. Germline V CDR1 and CDR2: DFQATT, SNEGSKA (reference sequence). The CDR3 has 18 amino acids. The V and J ends lost 1 base and 3 bases, in that order; junction bases with no gene match: 11. The CDR3 spells CSARGGLAGGRGYNEQFF. As DNA, the CDR3 is TGCAGTGCTAGAGGGGGGCTAGCGGGAGGCCGCGGCTACAATGAGCAGTTCTTC.